The 2 T cell receptor beta chains in this list originate from one sample, sequenced in a study of beta chain features in type 1 diabetes. General observations from the study: In all four CD4+ subsets, TCRB CDR3 length was significantly, moderately reduced in type 1 diabetes.

These receptors have no identified antigens. TCRB transcripts that were expressed got sequenced, as all of the isolated RNA had been reverse transcribed. Method: immunoSEQ multiplex PCR; TCRdb's copy keeps in-frame clones and lacks some. The repertoire includes about 660,000 clones, more than 12% of them detected once, and roughly 0.04% sits in the top ten. Sequenced input: naive CD4+ T cells from blood. These receptors all come from a man aged 18 to 30 with type 1 diabetes.

V and J are TRBV29-1 and TRBJ2-1; D possibly corresponds to TRBD2 (6 bases). The CDR3 loop spans 16 amino acids. V was cut by 3 bases and J by 4 bases, with 19 bases left in between. The germline V gene has CDR1 SQVTM and CDR2 ANQGSEA. CDR3 DNA: TGCAGCGTTGACGGGCTCGGGACTGGGGCGTACAATGAGCAGTTCTTC. Protein product: CSVDGLGTGAYNEQFF.

This clone appeared a few times. This chain connects TRBV25-1 to TRBJ1-2, with D unresolved. The CDR3 runs to 13 residues. Trimming shortened V by 4 bases and J by 6 bases, and 12 bases separated the two germline ends. Germline V gene lookup returns CDR1 MGHDK and CDR2 SYGVNS. CDR3 protein: CASSVEGRHGYTF. The CDR3 nucleotides are TGTGCCAGCAGTGTGGAAGGGAGGCATGGCTACACCTTC.